The rows below give T cell receptor beta chains drawn from one sample of a study of regulatory T cells in long-lasting Graves disease. A single record per CDR3 protein comes from TCRdb applying MiXCR to the multiplex PCR reads. The repertoire holds some 470,000 distinct CDR3 sequences, with roughly 21% as singletons. Specimen: peripheral blood mononuclear cells (PBMCs), collected when the disease was refractory, from a patient treated with antithyroid drugs. All receptors come from a female donor with Graves disease. The CDR3 runs from the conserved cysteine through the conserved F or W. D genes are given only for firm matches. Some rows mark clone size as missing; the rest say once, few, many or name a class of expanded clone.

d_gene	abundance	v_gene	j_gene	CDR3nt	CDR3aa
TRBD2	few	TRBV7-9	TRBJ2-7	TGTGCCAGCAGCGACCCGGGACTAGCGGGAATCGGGGACGAGCAGTACTTC	CASSDPGLAGIGDEQYF
TRBD1	few	TRBV7-9	TRBJ1-1	TGTGCCAGCAGCTTAGCTCCACACAGGGGGAACACTGAAGCTTTCTTT	CASSLAPHRGNTEAFF
TRBD1	NA	TRBV15	TRBJ2-7	TGTGCCACCAGGGACAGGGATTCCTACGAGCAGTACTTC	CATRDRDSYEQYF
NA	few	TRBV6-6	TRBJ2-2	TGTGCCAGCAGTTACTATTGGCCGTTGGTTGGGACTCCTAACACCGGGGAGCTGTTTTTT	CASSYYWPLVGTPNTGELFF
NA	many	TRBV29-1	TRBJ2-2	TGCAGCGTTGTGGATAGCGGCCGTTACACCGGGGAGCTGTTTTTT	CSVVDSGRYTGELFF
NA	NA	TRBV6-1	TRBJ2-3	TGTGCCAGCAGCCCCGGACGGAGCACAGATACGCAGTATTTT	CASSPGRSTDTQYF
NA	many	TRBV27	TRBJ1-2	TGTGCCAGCAGTTTTTTCCCTGTTGACAGCACTAACTATGGCTACACCTTC	CASSFFPVDSTNYGYTF
NA	NA	TRBV6-2/TRBV6-3	TRBJ2-5	TGTGCCAGCAGTTACTCCGGGGCACGATGGGAGACCCAGTACTTC	CASSYSGARWETQYF
TRBD1	NA	TRBV6-9	TRBJ2-1	TGTGCCAGCAGTTACGCGGGGACAGGGCAACAGTTCTTC	CASSYAGTGQQFF
TRBD1	many	TRBV28	TRBJ1-1	TGTGCCAGCAGTTCGCACCGGGACAGGGGGCACGCTGAAGCTTTCTTT	CASSSHRDRGHAEAFF
TRBD2	NA	TRBV5-1	TRBJ2-2	TGCGCCAGCGGCCGGGACTACGTAGGGTCCGGGGAGCTGTTTTTT	CASGRDYVGSGELFF
NA	NA	TRBV6-1	TRBJ2-5	TGTGCCAGCAGTCTGGGCGCGGGGAATCAAGAGACCCAGTACTTC	CASSLGAGNQETQYF
TRBD1	NA	TRBV6-2/TRBV6-3	TRBJ1-1	TGTGCCAGCAGACGTCATCCCGGGACAGGGGCGAACACTGAAGCTTTCTTT	CASRRHPGTGANTEAFF
NA	few	TRBV7-3	TRBJ2-2	TGTGCCAGCAGCTGGGGAGGGGGTCGAACCGGGGAGCTGTTTTTT	CASSWGGGRTGELFF
NA	few	TRBV24-1	TRBJ2-2	TGTGCCACCAGTGCGGGCTCCGGGGAGCTGTTTTTT	CATSAGSGELFF
NA	NA	TRBV30	TRBJ2-7	TGTGCCTGGGGTGTTAGCTACGAGCAGTACTTC	CAWGVSYEQYF
TRBD2	NA	TRBV9	TRBJ2-2	TGTGCCAGCAGCGTTAGCGGGGGGGACACCGGGGAGCTGTTTTTT	CASSVSGGDTGELFF
NA	NA	TRBV5-1	TRBJ1-2	TGCGCCAGCAGCTTGACCACGACAGAGAACTATGGCTACACCTTC	CASSLTTTENYGYTF
TRBD2	many	TRBV28	TRBJ2-7	TGTGCCAGCAGTTTTACTAGCGTAGCCTACGAGCAGTACTTC	CASSFTSVAYEQYF
NA	NA	TRBV9	TRBJ1-2	TGTGCCAGCAGCGTAGACGTTAACTATGGCTACACCTTC	CASSVDVNYGYTF
TRBD1	many	TRBV20-1	TRBJ1-2	TGCAGTGCCGAGACAGGGCCCGACTATGGCTACACCTTC	CSAETGPDYGYTF
NA	NA	TRBV27	TRBJ1-2	TGTGCCAGCAGTCCTACGATAATGGGTGGCTACACCTTC	CASSPTIMGGYTF
NA	NA	TRBV28	TRBJ2-6	TGTGCCAGCAGTTTTTCCACAAGCTCTGGGGCCAACGTCCTGACTTTC	CASSFSTSSGANVLTF
NA	many	TRBV20-1	TRBJ2-5	TGCAGTGCTAGAAGACAAGCTAAAGAGACCCAGTACTTC	CSARRQAKETQYF
NA	few	TRBV28	TRBJ1-6	TGTGCCAGCAACATCCCCCGGAATTCACCCCTCCACTTT	CASNIPRNSPLHF
NA	many	TRBV28	TRBJ2-7	TGTGCCAGTCGATCCACCGCCGGAGGTTACGAGCAGTACTTC	CASRSTAGGYEQYF
NA	many	TRBV7-2	TRBJ1-2	TGTGCCAGCAGCACCGGGAGGAACTATGGCTACACCTTC	CASSTGRNYGYTF
TRBD2	NA	TRBV20-1	TRBJ2-2	TGCAGTGCACAGTGGGAGGGGTTGGGCGGGGAGCTGTTTTTT	CSAQWEGLGGELFF
TRBD1	NA	TRBV7-9	TRBJ1-4	TGTGCCAGCAGCAGAGGACAGGGCTACCGTGAAAAACTGTTTTTT	CASSRGQGYREKLFF
NA	many	TRBV11-2	TRBJ2-5	TGTGCCAGCAGCGTAGCGGCCCAAGAGACCCAGTACTTC	CASSVAAQETQYF
NA	many	TRBV6-2/TRBV6-3	TRBJ2-2	TGTGCCAGCAGTTACTCGCCCCGGACGGTGAGCACCGGGGAGCTGTTTTTT	CASSYSPRTVSTGELFF